The entry below describes one TCR beta chain. Its cognate antigen is unknown. These data originate in a study of Ad26.COV2.S vaccination and SARS-CoV-2 variants. Turning to the study itself: Donor was assigned to the Ad26.COV2.S arm of trial COV1001.

Treatment reported: roughly 19 received Ad26.COV2.S at low or high dose, single or two shots; several received placebo; per-sample allocation not given. Vaccine and placebo recipients were sampled on day 63 after the first injection. Profiled with immunoSEQ multiplex PCR; TCRdb holds only in-frame clones, not every one. The sample records fewer than 400,000 clones, over 75% being singletons. The CDR3 has 16 residues. CDR1 is MDHEN, CDR2 SYDVKM, per germline. The V and J ends lost 6 bases and 2 bases, in that order; junction bases with no gene match: 6. Findings and caveats of the study: There was a possibility that the TCR breadth and depth analyses underestimated total T cell responses.

V is TRBV28 and J is TRBJ1-5; TRBD1 aligns across 11 bases. The sequencing here drew on peripheral blood, taken in a trial of Ad26.COV2.S vaccine versus placebo. The TCR comes from a person between 18 and 59 years old who received the Ad26.COV2.S COVID-19 vaccine or a placebo. The DNA of the CDR3 is TGTGCCAGCAGCTTCGGACAGGGGGCCGGCAATCAGCCCCAGCATTTT. Its translation is CASSFGQGAGNQPQHF.